A selection of T cell receptor beta chains follows, all from one sample in a study of blood T cell repertoires in COVID-19. The assay was immunoSEQ multiplex PCR, and TCRdb's table has in-frame clones only and misses some. The table lists roughly 100,000 clones, 87% of them singletons. Sequenced input: peripheral blood. Receptor source: a woman in her forties or fifties with COVID-19, enrolled during active disease. CDR3s include the opening cysteine and the closing phenylalanine or tryptophan. The D gene is left open where the match is weak. Rows may omit the clone size; those that give it use once, few, many or a size class.

cdr3_length clone_size j_call v_call d_call cdr3_nt cdr3_aa
14 - TRBJ1-5 TRBV7-9 - TGTGCCAGCAGCTTAGTCCCTGGCAATCAGCCCCAGCATTTT CASSLVPGNQPQHF
14 - TRBJ1-2 TRBV19 - TGTGCCAGTACCCGACATGGGGGCCGAGATGGCTACACCTTC CASTRHGGRDGYTF
15 once TRBJ2-7 TRBV5-1 TRBD2 TGCGCCAGCAGCCACGGGGGGTGGAGCGAGGGAGAGCAGTACTTC CASSHGGWSEGEQYF
16 - TRBJ1-1 TRBV5-1 TRBD1 TGCGCCAGCAGCTTGGTTGCGGGACAGGTCAACACTGAAGCTTTCTTT CASSLVAGQVNTEAFF
15 - TRBJ2-2 TRBV18 - TGTGCCAGCTCACCACCTGCAGGGAACACCGGGGAGCTGTTTTTT CASSPPAGNTGELFF
15 - TRBJ2-7 TRBV10-3 TRBD2 TGTGCCATCAGTGCGATAGCGGGGGGGCCCCACGAGCAGTACTTC CAISAIAGGPHEQYF
13 - TRBJ2-7 TRBV7-2 - TGTGCCAGCAGCTTAAAAGGGGCCTACGAGCAGTACTTC CASSLKGAYEQYF
13 - TRBJ1-6 TRBV7-2 - TGTGCCAGCAGCCAAGGGGTACCTTCACCCCTCCACTTT CASSQGVPSPLHF
13 - TRBJ1-1 TRBV3-1/TRBV3-2 - TGTGCCAGCAGCCAAGATTGGGGGGGGAAGGCTTTCTTT CASSQDWGGKAFF
17 - TRBJ2-3 TRBV7-9 TRBD2 TGTGCCAGCAGCTTACCGACTAGCGGGGCCTCCACAGATACGCAGTATTTT CASSLPTSGASTDTQYF
13 once TRBJ1-2 TRBV5-1 TRBD1 TGCGCCAGCAGCGCTGACAGGGTTGGAGGCTACACCTTC CASSADRVGGYTF
12 - TRBJ2-5 TRBV30 TRBD2 TGTGCCTGGACTAGCGGGGGTGAGACCCAGTACTTC CAWTSGGETQYF
14 - TRBJ2-3 TRBV18 - TGTGCCAGCTCACCACCCGGGGGTACAGATACGCAGTATTTT CASSPPGGTDTQYF
13 - TRBJ1-2 TRBV7-9 - TGTGCCAGCAGCTTACGGGGTGACTATGGCTACACCTTC CASSLRGDYGYTF
13 - TRBJ1-2 TRBV27 - TGTGCCAGCAGTTTATCTGCAGGCTATGGCTACACCTTC CASSLSAGYGYTF
15 - TRBJ2-2 TRBV14 - TGTGCCAGCAGCCAACAGGGGTTGAACACCGGGGAGCTGTTTTTT CASSQQGLNTGELFF
17 - TRBJ1-2 TRBV6-1 TRBD1 TGTGCCAGCAGTGAACTAGGGACAGGGCTAACAGGCTATGGCTACACCTTC CASSELGTGLTGYGYTF
18 once TRBJ1-5 TRBV2 - TGTGCCAGCAGTGGTGGGGGGGTTGGCGGGCATAGCAATCAGCCCCAGCATTTT CASSGGGVGGHSNQPQHF
14 - TRBJ2-3 TRBV10-3 - TGTGCCATCCGGGATAAAGGGGGTGCAGATACGCAGTATTTT CAIRDKGGADTQYF
14 - TRBJ2-7 TRBV7-6 TRBD2 TGTGCCAGCAGCGCTCTAGCGGGGCAATTCGAGCAGTACTTC CASSALAGQFEQYF
15 - TRBJ1-1 TRBV19 - TGTGCCAGTAGTATTGCTTCTAGGGGTGAGACTGAAGCTTTCTTT CASSIASRGETEAFF
18 once TRBJ2-7 TRBV4-1 TRBD2 TGCGCCAGCAGCCAAGGCCAAACTAGCGGGGGAAATTCCTACGAGCAGTACTTC CASSQGQTSGGNSYEQYF
15 - TRBJ2-7 TRBV25-1 TRBD1 TGTGCCAGCAGTGACAGGACAGGGGCCATTTACGAGCAGTACTTC CASSDRTGAIYEQYF
13 - TRBJ1-2 TRBV29-1 - TGCAGCGTTGGGGCTACAGGGTCCTATGGCTACACCTTC CSVGATGSYGYTF
13 once TRBJ1-1 TRBV25-1 - TGTGCCAGCAGTTCCACAGGTGTTACTGAAGCTTTCTTT CASSSTGVTEAFF
14 - TRBJ1-2 TRBV7-3 - TGTGCCAGCAGCCCCACCGCGGGGAACTATGGCTACACCTTC CASSPTAGNYGYTF
14 - TRBJ1-1 TRBV2 - TGTGCCAGCAGTGACTTGACAGTGAACACTGAAGCTTTCTTT CASSDLTVNTEAFF
15 - TRBJ2-1 TRBV25-1 - TGTGCCAGCAGTGAACCAGGGGATGCCTACAATGAGCAGTTCTTC CASSEPGDAYNEQFF
13 - TRBJ1-1 TRBV5-8 - TGTGCCAGCAGCTTGGTGCCGAGCTCTGAAGCTTTCTTT CASSLVPSSEAFF
15 - TRBJ2-5 TRBV4-3 TRBD2 TGCGCCAGCAGCCAGGGAGCGGGGGCGGGGGAGACCCAGTACTTC CASSQGAGAGETQYF
12 - TRBJ1-2 TRBV30 - TGTGCCTGGAGTGTACCGGGGGTGGGCTACACCTTC CAWSVPGVGYTF
16 - TRBJ1-5 TRBV2 - TGTGCCAGCAGTGAAGCGCTGGGGGGAGGGAGTCAGCCCCAGCATTTT CASSEALGGGSQPQHF
16 many TRBJ2-2 TRBV11-1 TRBD2 TGTGCCAGCAGCTTAGGACTAGCGGGGCACACCGGGGAGCTGTTTTTT CASSLGLAGHTGELFF
15 - TRBJ1-1 TRBV18 - TGTGCCAGCTCACCACAGCCAACGGGGAACACTGAAGCTTTCTTT CASSPQPTGNTEAFF
15 - TRBJ2-7 TRBV13 TRBD2 TGTGCCAGCAGCTTAGGCGGGGGGGCCTACTACGAGCAGTACTTC CASSLGGGAYYEQYF
15 - TRBJ2-5 TRBV19 TRBD2 TGTGCCAGTAGTCCAGCGGGATTTTCGGTGGAGACCCAGTACTTC CASSPAGFSVETQYF
16 - TRBJ1-6 TRBV6-5 - TGTGCCAGCAGTTACCTCGGGAGCTCCTATAATTCACCCCTCCACTTT CASSYLGSSYNSPLHF
15 - TRBJ1-5 TRBV18 - TGTGCCAGCTCACCGGGGAGGCAGGACAATCAGCCCCAGCATTTT CASSPGRQDNQPQHF
16 - TRBJ2-2 TRBV11-3 TRBD2 TGTGCCAGCAGCTCTATCTTCGGGGGGGACACCGGGGAGCTGTTTTTT CASSSIFGGDTGELFF
15 - TRBJ1-1 TRBV5-5 - TGTGCCAGCAGCCCGGAACAGGGTATCGGCACTGAAGCTTTCTTT CASSPEQGIGTEAFF
16 - TRBJ2-5 TRBV4-2 TRBD1 TGTGCCAGCAGCCTAAACCGGGACAGGGGGCGCGAGACCCAGTACTTC CASSLNRDRGRETQYF
15 few TRBJ1-2 TRBV7-9 TRBD1 TGTGCCAGCAGCTTCCGGACAGGGGGCAACTATGGCTACACCTTC CASSFRTGGNYGYTF
12 - TRBJ1-2 TRBV29-1 - TGCAGTGCGACCGGCAGCCGGGGAGGCTACACCTTC CSATGSRGGYTF
13 - TRBJ2-7 TRBV7-9 - TGTGCCAGCAGCAGGACTACATTCTACGAGCAGTACTTC CASSRTTFYEQYF
15 - TRBJ2-1 TRBV6-5 TRBD1 TGTGCCAGCAGGGGGGACGGGACAGGGCGTAATGAGCAGTTCTTC CASRGDGTGRNEQFF
16 - TRBJ1-3 TRBV9 - TGTGCCAGCAGCCCAACATCAGGGTTCGGTGGAAACACCATATATTTT CASSPTSGFGGNTIYF
19 - TRBJ2-1 TRBV28 TRBD2 TGTGCCAGCAGTTCGTTTTCCGGACTAGCGGGGGGGACCTACAATGAGCAGTTCTTC CASSSFSGLAGGTYNEQFF
13 - TRBJ2-3 TRBV3-1/TRBV3-2 - TGTGCCAGCAGCCAAGTAAGCCCAGATACGCAGTATTTT CASSQVSPDTQYF
15 - TRBJ1-5 TRBV19 - TGTGCCAGTAGTATTCAGGGGACCTTCAATCAGCCCCAGCATTTT CASSIQGTFNQPQHF
15 - TRBJ1-2 TRBV7-9 - TGTGCCAGCAGCTTAAACCCGTGGCAGGGCAATGGCTACACCTTC CASSLNPWQGNGYTF
15 - TRBJ2-1 TRBV4-1 - TGCGCCAGCAGCCAAGCCTACGGGTCGGCCAATGAGCAGTTCTTC CASSQAYGSANEQFF
15 - TRBJ1-2 TRBV7-9 TRBD1 TGTGCCAGCAGCTTATCAGGGACAGGAGAGATTGGCTACACCTTC CASSLSGTGEIGYTF